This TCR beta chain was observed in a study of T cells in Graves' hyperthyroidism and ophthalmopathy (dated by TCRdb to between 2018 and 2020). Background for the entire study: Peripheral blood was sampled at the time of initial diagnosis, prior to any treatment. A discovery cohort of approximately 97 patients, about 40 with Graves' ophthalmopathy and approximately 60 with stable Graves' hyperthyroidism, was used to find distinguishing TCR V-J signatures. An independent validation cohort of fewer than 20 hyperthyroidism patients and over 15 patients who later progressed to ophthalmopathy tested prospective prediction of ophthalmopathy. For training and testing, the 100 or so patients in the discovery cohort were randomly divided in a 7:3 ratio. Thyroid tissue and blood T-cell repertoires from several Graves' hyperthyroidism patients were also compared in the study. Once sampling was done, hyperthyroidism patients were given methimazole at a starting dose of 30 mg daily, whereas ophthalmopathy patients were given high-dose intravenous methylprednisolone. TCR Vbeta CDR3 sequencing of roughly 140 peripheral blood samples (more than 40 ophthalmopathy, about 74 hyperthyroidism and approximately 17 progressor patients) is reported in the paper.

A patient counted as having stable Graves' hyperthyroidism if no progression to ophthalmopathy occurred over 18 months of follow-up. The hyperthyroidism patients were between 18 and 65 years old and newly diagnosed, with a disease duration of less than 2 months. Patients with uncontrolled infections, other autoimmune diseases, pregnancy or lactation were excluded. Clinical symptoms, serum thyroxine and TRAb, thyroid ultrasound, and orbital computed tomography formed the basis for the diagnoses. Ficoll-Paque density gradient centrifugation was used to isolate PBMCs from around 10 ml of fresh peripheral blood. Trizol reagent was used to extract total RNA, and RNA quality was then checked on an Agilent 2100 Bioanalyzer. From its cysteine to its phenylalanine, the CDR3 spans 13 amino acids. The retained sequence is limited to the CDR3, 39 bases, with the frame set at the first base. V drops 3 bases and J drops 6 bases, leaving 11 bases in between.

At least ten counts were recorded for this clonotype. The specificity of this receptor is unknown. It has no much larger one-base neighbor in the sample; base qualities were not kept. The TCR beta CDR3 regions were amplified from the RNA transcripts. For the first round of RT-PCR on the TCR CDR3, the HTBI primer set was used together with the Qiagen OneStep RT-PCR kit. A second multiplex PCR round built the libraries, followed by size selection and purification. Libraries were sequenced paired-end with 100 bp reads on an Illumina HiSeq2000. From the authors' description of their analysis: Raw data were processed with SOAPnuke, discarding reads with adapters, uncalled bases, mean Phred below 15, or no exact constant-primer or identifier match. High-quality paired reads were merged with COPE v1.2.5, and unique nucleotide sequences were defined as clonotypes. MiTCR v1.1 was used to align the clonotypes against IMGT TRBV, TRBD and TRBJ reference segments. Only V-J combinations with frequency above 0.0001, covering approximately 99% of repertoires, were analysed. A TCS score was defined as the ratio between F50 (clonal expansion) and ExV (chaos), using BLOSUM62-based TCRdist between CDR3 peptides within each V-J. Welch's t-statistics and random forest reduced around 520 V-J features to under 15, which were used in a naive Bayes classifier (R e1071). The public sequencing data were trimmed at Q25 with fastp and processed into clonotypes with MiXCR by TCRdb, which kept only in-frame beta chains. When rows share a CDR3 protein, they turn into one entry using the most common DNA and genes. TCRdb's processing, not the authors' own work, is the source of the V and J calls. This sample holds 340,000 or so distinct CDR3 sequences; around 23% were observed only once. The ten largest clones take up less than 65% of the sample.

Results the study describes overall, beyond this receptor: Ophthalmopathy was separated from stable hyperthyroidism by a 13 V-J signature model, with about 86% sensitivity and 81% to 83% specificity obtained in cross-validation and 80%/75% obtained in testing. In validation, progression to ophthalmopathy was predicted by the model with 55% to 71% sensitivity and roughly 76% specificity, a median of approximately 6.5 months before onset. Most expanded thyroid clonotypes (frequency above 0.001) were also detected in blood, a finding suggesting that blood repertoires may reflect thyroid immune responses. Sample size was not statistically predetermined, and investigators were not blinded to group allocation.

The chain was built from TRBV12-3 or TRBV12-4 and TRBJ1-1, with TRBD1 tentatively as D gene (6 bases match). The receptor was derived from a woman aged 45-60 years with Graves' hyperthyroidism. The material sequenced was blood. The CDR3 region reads CASSFGGRAEAFF. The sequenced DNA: TGTGCCAGCAGTTTCGGGGGCAGGGCTGAAGCTTTCTTT.